These 30 T cell receptor beta chains were sequenced from one sample in a study of OX40 agonist ivuxolimab in advanced cancers. Only in-frame clones appear in the TCRdb table, and some are missing; sequencing was by immunoSEQ multiplex PCR. The repertoire includes some 25,000 clones, about 76% of them detected once, and about 2% sits in the top ten. The sequenced sample was CD4+ or CD8+ T cells sorted from blood, obtained in a trial of the OX40 agonist ivuxolimab. Every receptor here comes from an adult with an advanced solid tumor such as melanoma, head and neck, liver or kidney cancer.

The gene calls are TRBV5-1 and TRBJ2-3, with 10 bases fitting TRBD2. The CDR3 has 16 amino acids. Trimming took 0 bases from V and 3 from J; bases not matched to a gene: 4. Germline CDR1 and CDR2: SGHRS and YFSETQ. CDR3 DNA: TGCGCCAGCAGCTTGGGCGAGCGGGGGGGTACAGATACGCAGTATTTT. It translates to CASSLGERGGTDTQYF. Combining the CDR3 with reference TRBV5-1 and TRBJ2-3 gives the whole variable domain KAGVTQTPRYLIKTRGQQVTLSCSPISGHRSVSWYQQTPGQGLQFLFEYFSETQRNKGNFPGRFSGRQFSNSRSEMNVSTLELGDSALYLCASSLGERGGTDTQYFGPGTRLTVL.

A few counts support this clone. This chain connects TRBV2 to TRBJ1-3; weak D call: TRBD1 (6 bases). From germline, CDR1 is SNHLY and CDR2 FYNNEI. The CDR3 is made up of 14 amino acids. Deletions cut 6 bases from V and 8 bases from J, with 17 bases between. CDR3 sequence reads: CASSKAGTTDTIYF. In DNA form, the CDR3 reads TGTGCCAGCAGCAAAGCAGGGACAACGGACACCATATATTTT.

The chain joins TRBV6-1 to TRBJ2-7; the D gene is possibly TRBD2 (6 bases). V was trimmed by 2 bases and J by 1 base, leaving 12 bases between them. Germline values: CDR1 MNHNS, CDR2 SASEGT. The CDR3 covers 15 residues. The DNA for the CDR3 is TGTGCCAGCAGTGAAATGGAGGGTCCTTCCTACGAGCAGTACTTC. This encodes CASSEMEGPSYEQYF.

This chain links TRBV27 with TRBJ2-7, with 9 bases matching TRBD2. The ends lost 4 bases at V and 1 base at J; junction bases unmatched: 11. The length of the CDR3 is 17 residues. Germline V gene sequence: CDR1 MNHEY, CDR2 SMNVEV (reference sequence). The CDR3: CASSYSGSPHYSYEQYF. The CDR3 DNA follows: TGTGCCAGCAGTTATAGCGGGAGCCCTCACTATTCCTACGAGCAGTACTTC.

The chain is built from TRBV30 and TRBJ1-4; D possibly corresponds to TRBD1 (5 bases). This CDR3 has 15 amino acids. Germline V CDR1 and CDR2: GTSNPN, SVGIG (reference sequence). Trimming pared 0 bases from V and 0 bases from J, leaving 8 bases between. CDR3 sequence: CAWSVGVATNEKLFF. CDR3 DNA: TGTGCCTGGAGTGTAGGGGTTGCAACTAATGAAAAACTGTTTTTT. Full variable domain (missing parts from reference TRBV30 and TRBJ1-4): SQTIHQWPATLVQPVGSPLSLECTVEGTSNPNLYWYRQAAGRGLQLLFYSVGIGQISSEVPQNLSASRPQDRQFILSSKKLLLSDSGFYLCAWSVGVATNEKLFFGSGTQLSVL.

CDR3 DNA sequence: TGTGCCAGCAGTCCCTCTCTGGAGCTCCTCTACTACAATGAGCAGTTCTTC. Translating it yields CASSPSLELLYYNEQFF. The rearrangement links TRBV9 to TRBJ2-1, with D unclear. There are 17 residues in the CDR3. Germline lookup yields CDR1 SGDLS and CDR2 YYNGEE. V was shortened by 5 bases and J by 3 bases, with 21 bases between the two germline ends.

The rearrangement uses TRBV27 and TRBJ1-4, with TRBD1 identical over 7 bases. The CDR3 covers 16 residues. The germline V gene has CDR1 MNHEY and CDR2 SMNVEV (reference sequence). V lost 2 bases, J lost 8 bases, and 11 bases stayed unmatched. CDR3 loop: CASSLDERDRREKLFF. CDR3 DNA sequence: TGTGCCAGCAGTTTAGACGAGAGGGACAGAAGAGAAAAACTGTTTTTT.

The gene calls are TRBV18 and TRBJ2-6, with D possibly matching TRBD2 (6 bases). This CDR3 has 16 amino acids. The germline V gene encodes CDR1 KGHSH and CDR2 LQKENI. V lost 3 bases to trimming and J lost 0 bases, with 9 bases between them. CDR3 residues: CASSPRGFSGANVLTF. CDR3 nucleotide sequence: TGTGCCAGCTCACCCCGGGGGTTCTCTGGGGCCAACGTCCTGACTTTC.

This clone was counted only a few times. The chain combines TRBV18 with TRBJ2-5; tentative D call: TRBD1 (5 bases). Germline V CDR1 and CDR2: KGHSH, LQKENI. V was trimmed by 2 bases and J by 1 base, leaving 17 bases between them. The CDR3 has 17 residues. The CDR3 DNA sequence: TGTGCCAGCTCACCAAGGTCCCCCCAGGGTAGCCAAGAGACCCAGTACTTC. It encodes CASSPRSPQGSQETQYF.

Only a few counts were recorded for this clone. The chain is built from TRBV7-2 and TRBJ1-5; no definite D call. Germline assignment: CDR1 SGHTA and CDR2 FQGNSA. Trimming removed 5 bases at V and 0 bases at J, with 8 bases between. The CDR3 length is 14 residues. In DNA form, the CDR3 reads TGTGCCAGCAGCCCGACGGATAGCAATCAGCCCCAGCATTTT. It is translated as CASSPTDSNQPQHF.

J is TRBJ1-6 and V is TRBV6-1; D unclear. Trimming cost V 0 bases and J 10 bases, with 7 bases left between them. CDR1 and CDR2 from the germline V gene are MNHNS and SASEGT. The CDR3 covers 13 residues. The DNA for the CDR3 is TGTGCCAGCAGTGAAGCAGGGCGATCACCCCTCCACTTT. Amino acids: CASSEAGRSPLHF.

The J gene is TRBJ1-2, the V gene TRBV19, with D perhaps TRBD1 (5 bases). Germline CDR1 LNHDA, CDR2 SQIVND (reference sequence). V was shortened by 9 bases and J by 8 bases, with 22 bases between the two germline ends. This CDR3 has 14 residues. In nucleotides, the CDR3 is TGTGCCAGCAACGGCGGGGGGGAACCTATGGGCTACACCTTC. Its protein is CASNGGGEPMGYTF.

As DNA, the CDR3 is TGTGCCAGCAGTTACGGGGTAGCGGGAGGGTACGAGCAGTACTTC. As protein: CASSYGVAGGYEQYF. This chain joins TRBV6-5 and TRBJ2-7; 11 nucleotides align to TRBD2. The J segment lost 4 bases and the V segment lost 2 bases, leaving 4 bases of the junction unmatched. Germline values: CDR1 MNHEY, CDR2 SVGAGI. The CDR3 runs 15 residues.

J is TRBJ1-6 and V is TRBV5-5, with 8 bases fitting TRBD1. This CDR3 is built from 14 residues. CDR1 is SGHKS and CDR2 is YYEKEE in the germline V gene (reference sequence). After removal of 2 bases from V and 7 bases from J, the junction contained 2 bases not matched to a gene. CDR3 sequence reads: CASSFRQGNSPLHF. CDR3 DNA: TGTGCCAGCAGCTTTAGACAGGGGAATTCACCCCTCCACTTT.

This sequence joins TRBV5-1 and TRBJ2-1; 11 bases are shared with TRBD1. This CDR3 comprises 17 residues. Germline CDR1 is SGHRS and CDR2 is YFSETQ. J lost 3 bases, V lost 4 bases, and 9 bases had no gene match. The CDR3 DNA reads as TGCGCCAGCAGCCTCCGACCAGGGACAGGGGGCTACAATGAGCAGTTCTTC. This encodes CASSLRPGTGGYNEQFF. Based on the CDR3 plus reference TRBV5-1 and TRBJ2-1, the full variable domain is KAGVTQTPRYLIKTRGQQVTLSCSPISGHRSVSWYQQTPGQGLQFLFEYFSETQRNKGNFPGRFSGRQFSNSRSEMNVSTLELGDSALYLCASSLRPGTGGYNEQFFGPGTRLTVL.

The chain links TRBV11-2 to TRBJ2-6; D perhaps matches TRBD1 (6 bases). Trimming pared 3 bases from V and 4 bases from J, leaving 10 bases between. Germline lookup yields CDR1 SGHAT and CDR2 FQNNGV. The CDR3 sequence is 15 residues long. The CDR3: CASSFRQAGANVLTF. Written as DNA, the CDR3 is TGTGCCAGCAGCTTCAGACAGGCCGGGGCCAACGTCCTGACTTTC.

J is TRBJ2-7 and V is TRBV30; TRBD1 aligns across 10 bases. The CDR3 runs 14 residues. J gave up 3 bases and V 5 bases, and 7 bases lay outside the gene matches. CDR1 and CDR2 from the germline V gene are GTSNPN and SVGIG (reference sequence). For the CDR3, the DNA is TGTGCCTGGGCACCGGGACAGGGGAACTACGAGCAGTACTTC. Amino acids: CAWAPGQGNYEQYF.

The gene calls are TRBV11-2 and TRBJ1-3; D might be TRBD1 (5 bases). The V gene lost 5 bases and the J gene lost 6 bases, with 20 bases spanning the gap. CDR1 SGHAT and CDR2 FQNNGV come from the germline V gene. This CDR3 has 16 amino acids. The CDR3 here is CASSLAPGAAKNTIYF. The CDR3 nucleotides read TGTGCCAGCAGCCTCGCCCCCGGGGCAGCCAAAAACACCATATATTTT.

This chain uses TRBV9 with TRBJ2-3, with 12 bases identical to TRBD2. Per germline, CDR1 SGDLS and CDR2 YYNGEE. The V segment lost 3 bases and the J segment 4 bases; nucleotides outside the gene matches: 6. The CDR3 runs 16 residues. CDR3 nucleotides: TGTGCCAGCAGCGGCACTAGCGGGGGGTGGGCAGATACGCAGTATTTT. Translated, it gives CASSGTSGGWADTQYF.

The J gene is TRBJ1-1, the V gene TRBV2, with D possibly being TRBD1 (6 bases). The germline V gene encodes CDR1 SNHLY and CDR2 FYNNEI. Trimming removed 3 bases from V and 0 bases from J, with 20 bases in between. CDR3 length: 18 amino acids. CDR3 nucleotide sequence: TGTGCCAGCAGTGACCCGACAGGTCGGATGAGGATGAACACTGAAGCTTTCTTT. Translated: CASSDPTGRMRMNTEAFF.

This clone counts as medium-sized (0.01 to 0.1%). This chain uses TRBV11-2 with TRBJ1-4; 8 bases are shared with TRBD1. Trimming took 3 bases from V and 5 from J; bases not matched to a gene: 2. From germline, CDR1 is SGHAT and CDR2 FQNNGV. The CDR3 sequence is 14 residues long. DNA of the CDR3: TGTGCCAGCAGCTTGGGACAGGCGAATGAAAAACTGTTTTTT. Translation gives CASSLGQANEKLFF.

A few counts support this clone. The chain links TRBV28 to TRBJ2-2, with unresolved D. The germline V and J ends were trimmed by 2 bases and 0 bases, with 7 bases remaining between them. Germline V gene lookup returns CDR1 MDHEN and CDR2 SYDVKM. CDR3 length: 15 residues. CDR3 region: CASSLGYPNTGELFF. DNA for the CDR3: TGTGCCAGCAGTTTAGGCTACCCGAACACCGGGGAGCTGTTTTTT.

The chain recombines TRBV2 with TRBJ1-1; no reliable D call. Trimming pared 5 bases from V and 3 bases from J, leaving 10 bases between. Germline lookup yields CDR1 SNHLY and CDR2 FYNNEI. The CDR3 length is 13 residues. Here the CDR3 reads CASSHNMDTEAFF. The DNA of the CDR3 is TGTGCCAGCAGTCACAATATGGACACTGAAGCTTTCTTT.

V gene TRBV27 combines with J gene TRBJ2-7; D perhaps matches TRBD2 (6 bases). The V end lost 5 bases, the J end lost 4 bases, and 6 bases lay between the germline ends. This CDR3 has 11 residues. Germline V gene lookup returns CDR1 MNHEY and CDR2 SMNVEV (reference sequence). This CDR3 reads CASSRGYEQYF. In DNA, the CDR3 is TGTGCCAGCAGTCGGGGGTACGAGCAGTACTTC.

This chain connects TRBV28 to TRBJ1-2, with 7 nucleotides matching TRBD1. V lost 6 bases and J lost 0; bases outside the gene matches: 13. Per the germline V gene, CDR1 is MDHEN and CDR2 is SYDVKM. This CDR3 is built from 17 residues. CDR3 protein: CASSTPYSGGSNYGYTF. CDR3 nucleotides: TGTGCCAGCAGCACCCCTTACTCAGGGGGATCTAACTATGGCTACACCTTC.

The chain uses TRBV7-3 and TRBJ2-1; 8 positions agree with TRBD2. Germline V gene data show CDR1 as SGHTA and CDR2 as FQGTGA. The trim removed 5 bases at V and 8 bases at J, leaving 5 bases unmatched. The CDR3 has 13 amino acids. CDR3 sequence reads: CASSEAGEDEQFF. The CDR3 DNA follows: TGTGCCAGCAGCGAAGCGGGGGAGGATGAGCAGTTCTTC.

This chain joins TRBV2 and TRBJ2-3; unclear D gene. The V end was cut by 3 bases, the J end by 10 bases, with 20 bases between. Germline loops: CDR1 SNHLY, CDR2 FYNNEI. The CDR3 consists of 15 residues. The CDR3 loop is CASSDVTALTMAQYF. The CDR3 region has the DNA TGTGCCAGCAGTGACGTAACTGCACTAACCATGGCGCAGTATTTT.

This clone was picked up a small number of times. This sequence joins TRBV7-9 and TRBJ2-5; TRBD2 agrees at 10 bases. V lost 2 bases and J lost 3; bases outside the gene matches: 6. Germline V gene sequence: CDR1 SEHNR, CDR2 FQNEAQ (reference sequence). The CDR3 covers 16 residues. In nucleotides, the CDR3 is TGTGCCAGCAGCTTATACCAGCGGGAGGGGAAAGAGACCCAGTACTTC. Amino acids: CASSLYQREGKETQYF.

The chain has TRBV10-2 and TRBJ2-5; the D gene is possibly TRBD2 (7 bases). V shed 6 bases and J shed 1 base, with 24 bases lying between them. This CDR3 spans 18 amino acids. From germline, CDR1 is WSHSY and CDR2 SAAADI. CDR3 residues: CASRRSKLGGAIQETQYF. CDR3 sequence (DNA): TGCGCCAGCAGAAGATCTAAATTGGGGGGGGCGATCCAAGAGACCCAGTACTTC.

The chain links TRBV7-3 to TRBJ2-3; D may be TRBD1 (6 bases). Trimming pared 5 bases from V and 1 base from J, leaving 13 bases between. The CDR3 spans 15 residues. Germline CDR1 and CDR2: SGHTA and FQGTGA. CDR3 loop: CASSPQQGRTDTQYF. The CDR3 DNA reads TGTGCCAGCAGCCCCCAACAGGGTCGCACAGATACGCAGTATTTT.